This T cell receptor (beta chain) was observed in a study of OX40 agonist ivuxolimab in advanced cancers. About the research overall: It was ivuxolimab, an agonistic anti-OX40 (CD134) antibody, that patients were treated with. With a range of roughly 20 to 85, age averaged roughly 61 years, and 65% to 85% were male. Past anti-PD-1, anti-PD-L1 or anti-CTLA-4 therapy was accepted, and 40% to 45% had received some.

Study-level results: Averaging showed that CD8+ T cells had more expanded clones than CD4+ did.

Profiled with immunoSEQ multiplex PCR; TCRdb holds only in-frame clones, not every one. Among about 53,000 clones, about 88% were seen once, and the ten largest hold around 1.5%. The length of the CDR3 is 15 residues. Germline V lookup: CDR1 SGHNT, CDR2 YYREEE (reference sequence). V was trimmed by 0 bases and J by 0 bases, leaving 9 bases between them. As for this clone: As yet, its antigen is unknown.

This TCR came from an adult with an advanced solid tumor such as melanoma, head and neck, liver or kidney cancer. The rearrangement joins TRBV5-4 to TRBJ1-2; no definite D call. Sequencing used CD4+ or CD8+ T cells sorted from blood, obtained in a trial of the OX40 agonist ivuxolimab. This CDR3 reads CASSLVGRANYGYTF. CDR3 sequence (DNA): TGTGCCAGCAGCTTGGTCGGCAGAGCTAACTATGGCTACACCTTC.